This TCR beta chain is from a study of CD8 T cells in Susac syndrome. This clonotype was counted between two and nine times. Random hexamers primed reverse transcription of about 0.45 to 1 ug RNA. TCRdb reanalysed the immunoSEQ multiplex PCR reads using MiXCR and keeps one entry per CDR3 protein. The sample shows roughly 130,000 distinct CDR3 sequences, about 94% of them seen only once. The sequenced material came from CD4+ T cells from PBMCs. The receptor's source is a human donor with multiple sclerosis.

The CDR3 DNA is TGTGCCAGTACCCCACCCCTAGGGGGCTCGGGCACTGAAGCTTTCTTT. It encodes CASTPPLGGSGTEAFF. The rearrangement joins TRBV19 to TRBJ1-1, with TRBD1 matching 7 bases. Germline CDR1 is LNHDA and CDR2 is SQIVND (reference sequence). The ends lost 7 bases at V and 4 bases at J; junction bases unmatched: 15. This CDR3 region has 16 residues. Supplemented by reference TRBV19 and TRBJ1-1, the full variable domain reads DGGITQSPKYLFRKEGQNVTLSCEQNLNHDAMYWYRQDPGQGLRLIYYSQIVNDFQKGDIAEGYSVSREKKESFPLTVTSAQKNPTAFYLCASTPPLGGSGTEAFFGQGTRLTVV.